A selection of T cell receptor beta chains follows, all from one sample in a study of cytomegalovirus exposure and HLA in healthy donors. Assay: immunoSEQ multiplex PCR; the TCRdb copy retains only in-frame clones and omits some. The repertoire holds about 160,000 clones, with more than 70% as singletons. The sample taken for sequencing was PBMCs. These receptors came from a young man in good health and CMV-seronegative. The CDR3 runs from the conserved cysteine through the conserved F or W. A D gene is named only where the DNA matches it firmly. Clone size is shown for a subset of rows, as once, few, many or a class of expanded clone.

clone size: few
V gene: TRBV5-4
D gene: TRBD1
J gene: TRBJ1-1
CDR3 DNA: TGTGCCAGCAGCCGGGACAGGGGGAACACTGAAGCTTTCTTT
CDR3 protein: CASSRDRGNTEAFF

clone size: NA
V gene: TRBV18
D gene: NA
J gene: TRBJ2-7
CDR3 DNA: TGTGCCAGCTCACCCAACTCCTACGAGCAGTACTTC
CDR3 protein: CASSPNSYEQYF

clone size: NA
V gene: TRBV28
D gene: TRBD1
J gene: TRBJ1-5
CDR3 DNA: TGTGCCAGCAGCCCAGACAGGGTTAGCAATCAGCCCCAGCATTTT
CDR3 protein: CASSPDRVSNQPQHF

clone size: NA
V gene: TRBV6-1
D gene: NA
J gene: TRBJ1-3
CDR3 DNA: TGTGCCAGCACTAAAGCGGGAGTGGATGGCTTAGGAAACACCATATATTTT
CDR3 protein: CASTKAGVDGLGNTIYF

clone size: NA
V gene: TRBV19
D gene: NA
J gene: TRBJ1-5
CDR3 DNA: TGTGCCAGTAGTCCCGCGGTTGGCAGGGTTCGCAATCAGCCCCAGCATTTT
CDR3 protein: CASSPAVGRVRNQPQHF

clone size: NA
V gene: TRBV19
D gene: NA
J gene: TRBJ2-7
CDR3 DNA: TGTGCCAGTACCCAATCGGGACTCAACACCTACGAGCAGTACTTC
CDR3 protein: CASTQSGLNTYEQYF

clone size: NA
V gene: TRBV28
D gene: NA
J gene: TRBJ2-7
CDR3 DNA: TGTGCCAGCAGGGGGGGTACAGTTCCCTACGAGCAGTACTTC
CDR3 protein: CASRGGTVPYEQYF

clone size: NA
V gene: TRBV6-6
D gene: NA
J gene: TRBJ2-1
CDR3 DNA: TGTGCCAGCAGGGACCGGACAGCCGCTTCCTACAATGAGCAGTTCTTC
CDR3 protein: CASRDRTAASYNEQFF

clone size: NA
V gene: TRBV7-2
D gene: NA
J gene: TRBJ1-3
CDR3 DNA: TGTGCCAGCAGCTTAGCAGCGTCGATATCTGGAAACACCATATATTTT
CDR3 protein: CASSLAASISGNTIYF

clone size: once
V gene: TRBV29-1
D gene: NA
J gene: TRBJ1-1
CDR3 DNA: TGCAGCGTAGCTAACAGGGATCCTGGTGGAGCTTTCTTT
CDR3 protein: CSVANRDPGGAFF

clone size: NA
V gene: TRBV6-6
D gene: TRBD1
J gene: TRBJ2-5
CDR3 DNA: TGTGCCAGCAGCCTGACAGGGACAGAGACCCAGTACTTC
CDR3 protein: CASSLTGTETQYF

clone size: NA
V gene: TRBV7-9
D gene: NA
J gene: TRBJ1-4
CDR3 DNA: TGTGCCAGCAGCTTAAGGGACACCTCTAATGAAAAACTGTTTTTT
CDR3 protein: CASSLRDTSNEKLFF

clone size: once
V gene: TRBV6-6
D gene: TRBD2
J gene: TRBJ2-1
CDR3 DNA: TGTGCCAGCAGTTACCCGACTAGCGGGAGGGCCTATGAGCAGTTCTTC
CDR3 protein: CASSYPTSGRAYEQFF

clone size: NA
V gene: TRBV5-1
D gene: TRBD2
J gene: TRBJ2-3
CDR3 DNA: TGCGCCAGCAGCTACGGACTAGCGGGGGGCCCAGATACGCAGTATTTT
CDR3 protein: CASSYGLAGGPDTQYF

clone size: NA
V gene: TRBV6-1
D gene: TRBD2
J gene: TRBJ2-7
CDR3 DNA: TGTGCCAGCAGCCCCCTAGCGGTTACGACCTACGAGCAGTACTTC
CDR3 protein: CASSPLAVTTYEQYF

clone size: NA
V gene: TRBV5-1
D gene: NA
J gene: TRBJ2-3
CDR3 DNA: TGCGCCAGCAGCTTGATTCGGGGGAATACAGATACGCAGTATTTT
CDR3 protein: CASSLIRGNTDTQYF

clone size: NA
V gene: TRBV28
D gene: NA
J gene: TRBJ1-1
CDR3 DNA: TGTGCCAGCAACCGACCGTGGCGGGGCGAAGCTTTCTTT
CDR3 protein: CASNRPWRGEAFF

clone size: NA
V gene: TRBV11-1
D gene: NA
J gene: TRBJ2-7
CDR3 DNA: TGTGCCAGCAGCTTAAACCCTACTACCTACGAGCAGTACTTC
CDR3 protein: CASSLNPTTYEQYF

clone size: few
V gene: TRBV6-1
D gene: NA
J gene: TRBJ2-1
CDR3 DNA: TGTGCCAGCAGTTTCGAGCACAGCTCCTACAATGAGCAGTTCTTC
CDR3 protein: CASSFEHSSYNEQFF

clone size: NA
V gene: TRBV6-1
D gene: NA
J gene: TRBJ1-5
CDR3 DNA: TGTGCCAGCAGCCCGGTAGACGGGGTCAATCAGCCCCAGCATTTT
CDR3 protein: CASSPVDGVNQPQHF

clone size: NA
V gene: TRBV5-1
D gene: TRBD2
J gene: TRBJ2-5
CDR3 DNA: TGCGCCAGCGTGACGGGGACTAGCGGGAGTTCTGAGACCCAGTACTTC
CDR3 protein: CASVTGTSGSSETQYF

clone size: NA
V gene: TRBV6-4
D gene: NA
J gene: TRBJ1-1
CDR3 DNA: TGTGCCAGCAGTGTCGAACCTGCCGGGAGGAAGGGCACTGAAGCTTTCTTT
CDR3 protein: CASSVEPAGRKGTEAFF

clone size: NA
V gene: TRBV6-5
D gene: NA
J gene: TRBJ2-1
CDR3 DNA: TGTGCCAGCAGTGCCAGGGGGGATGAGCAGTTCTTC
CDR3 protein: CASSARGDEQFF

clone size: NA
V gene: TRBV7-8
D gene: NA
J gene: TRBJ2-3
CDR3 DNA: TGTGCCAGCAGCTTAGTAGTAGAAGGGGTTACGCAGTATTTT
CDR3 protein: CASSLVVEGVTQYF

clone size: NA
V gene: TRBV7-9
D gene: TRBD2
J gene: TRBJ2-3
CDR3 DNA: TGTGCCAGCAGCTTGTATAGCGGGATTAGGGCAGATACGCAGTATTTT
CDR3 protein: CASSLYSGIRADTQYF

clone size: NA
V gene: TRBV6-5
D gene: TRBD2
J gene: TRBJ2-7
CDR3 DNA: TGTGCCAGCAGAACTAGCGGGGGTCACTACGAGCAGTACTTC
CDR3 protein: CASRTSGGHYEQYF

clone size: NA
V gene: TRBV2
D gene: NA
J gene: TRBJ2-3
CDR3 DNA: TGTGCCAGCAGTGAAGATCTGTCGGATACGCAGTATTTT
CDR3 protein: CASSEDLSDTQYF

clone size: NA
V gene: TRBV6-4
D gene: NA
J gene: TRBJ1-5
CDR3 DNA: TGTGCCAGCAGTGACTCGTGGGAGGGGGGGCGTCAGCCCCAGCATTTT
CDR3 protein: CASSDSWEGGRQPQHF

clone size: NA
V gene: TRBV7-8
D gene: TRBD2
J gene: TRBJ2-5
CDR3 DNA: TGTGCCAGCAGCTCAATCGTGGGACTAGCGGGAGTTGAGACCCAGTACTTC
CDR3 protein: CASSSIVGLAGVETQYF

clone size: NA
V gene: TRBV6-5
D gene: NA
J gene: TRBJ1-5
CDR3 DNA: TGTGCCAGCAGTCCCGCCTGGGCAAACCATCAGCCCCAGCATTTT
CDR3 protein: CASSPAWANHQPQHF

clone size: few
V gene: TRBV10-3
D gene: TRBD1
J gene: TRBJ2-3
CDR3 DNA: TGTGCCACCTCAGGGACAGGGACCACAGATACGCAGTATTTT
CDR3 protein: CATSGTGTTDTQYF

clone size: NA
V gene: TRBV30
D gene: NA
J gene: TRBJ2-1
CDR3 DNA: TGTGCCTGGAGTGTAGGTGGGGCAAGAAGACACAATGAGCAGTTCTTC
CDR3 protein: CAWSVGGARRHNEQFF

clone size: NA
V gene: TRBV19
D gene: NA
J gene: TRBJ1-1
CDR3 DNA: TGTGCCAGTAGGGAACAGGGTTACTACACTGAAGCTTTCTTT
CDR3 protein: CASREQGYYTEAFF

clone size: NA
V gene: TRBV6-1
D gene: NA
J gene: TRBJ1-2
CDR3 DNA: TGTGCCAGCAGTGGACATAACTATGGCTACACCTTC
CDR3 protein: CASSGHNYGYTF

clone size: NA
V gene: TRBV5-1
D gene: TRBD2
J gene: TRBJ2-7
CDR3 DNA: TGCGCCAGCAGCTTGGCCGCGGGCCTAGCGGGGTACGAGCAGTACTTC
CDR3 protein: CASSLAAGLAGYEQYF

clone size: NA
V gene: TRBV7-3
D gene: TRBD2
J gene: TRBJ2-3
CDR3 DNA: TGTGCCAGCAGCCCTAGGACTAGCGGGAGGATGGATACGCAGTATTTT
CDR3 protein: CASSPRTSGRMDTQYF

clone size: few
V gene: TRBV15
D gene: TRBD2
J gene: TRBJ2-3
CDR3 DNA: TGTGCCACCAGCAGCCTCGGGACTAGCGACACAGATACGCAGTATTTT
CDR3 protein: CATSSLGTSDTDTQYF

clone size: NA
V gene: TRBV5-6
D gene: NA
J gene: TRBJ2-7
CDR3 DNA: TGTGCCAGCAGCGCGGGCCTCTACGAGCAGTACTTC
CDR3 protein: CASSAGLYEQYF

clone size: NA
V gene: TRBV7-7
D gene: TRBD1
J gene: TRBJ2-5
CDR3 DNA: TGTGCTAGCAGCTTACTGACCGGGGACAGAGGCGCGGAGACCCAGTACTTC
CDR3 protein: CASSLLTGDRGAETQYF

clone size: NA
V gene: TRBV18
D gene: NA
J gene: TRBJ1-1
CDR3 DNA: TGTGCCAGCTCAGGCGGGGGAATTGAAGCTTTCTTT
CDR3 protein: CASSGGGIEAFF

clone size: NA
V gene: TRBV5-1
D gene: NA
J gene: TRBJ2-1
CDR3 DNA: TGCGCCAGCAGCGCCCTCGGGGGTGGCTCCTACAATGAGCAGTTCTTC
CDR3 protein: CASSALGGGSYNEQFF

clone size: NA
V gene: TRBV30
D gene: NA
J gene: TRBJ2-7
CDR3 DNA: TGTGCCTGGACGAGTGGGTGGAGCGGGTCAAACTACGAGCAGTACTTC
CDR3 protein: CAWTSGWSGSNYEQYF

clone size: NA
V gene: TRBV10-3
D gene: NA
J gene: TRBJ1-2
CDR3 DNA: TGTGCCATCACAAATTGGCAAGGGGATGGCTACACCTTC
CDR3 protein: CAITNWQGDGYTF

clone size: NA
V gene: TRBV13
D gene: NA
J gene: TRBJ1-4
CDR3 DNA: TGTGCCAGCAGCTACCGGGACAAGACACGTAATGAAAAACTGTTTTTT
CDR3 protein: CASSYRDKTRNEKLFF

clone size: NA
V gene: TRBV29-1
D gene: NA
J gene: TRBJ2-3
CDR3 DNA: TGCAGCGTTCGGGAAGGCACAGATACGCAGTATTTT
CDR3 protein: CSVREGTDTQYF

clone size: NA
V gene: TRBV6-5
D gene: NA
J gene: TRBJ2-7
CDR3 DNA: TGTGCCAGCACATCGGGGAACCCCTTCGAGCAGTACTTC
CDR3 protein: CASTSGNPFEQYF

clone size: NA
V gene: TRBV11-1
D gene: NA
J gene: TRBJ1-1
CDR3 DNA: TGTGCCAGCAGTCGTACCAATAGTGGCACTGAAGCTTTCTTT
CDR3 protein: CASSRTNSGTEAFF

clone size: NA
V gene: TRBV11-3
D gene: NA
J gene: TRBJ2-1
CDR3 DNA: TGTGCCAGCAGCTTAGGTTACGGACAGGAGCAGTTCTTC
CDR3 protein: CASSLGYGQEQFF

clone size: few
V gene: TRBV6-4
D gene: TRBD1
J gene: TRBJ2-1
CDR3 DNA: TGTGCCAGCAGTGACTCGACAGGGGCCTACAATGAGCAGTTCTTC
CDR3 protein: CASSDSTGAYNEQFF

clone size: NA
V gene: TRBV29-1
D gene: NA
J gene: TRBJ2-7
CDR3 DNA: TGCAGCGTTGGAGGAACGGACTCCTACGAGCAGTACTTC
CDR3 protein: CSVGGTDSYEQYF

clone size: NA
V gene: TRBV14
D gene: NA
J gene: TRBJ2-2
CDR3 DNA: TGTGCCAGCAGCCAAGTAATCCCCAACACCGGGGAGCTGTTTTTT
CDR3 protein: CASSQVIPNTGELFF

clone size: NA
V gene: TRBV10-3
D gene: NA
J gene: TRBJ2-1
CDR3 DNA: TGTGCCATCGGTAGTGGGAGGAGCTCCTACAATGAGCAGTTCTTC
CDR3 protein: CAIGSGRSSYNEQFF

clone size: NA
V gene: TRBV5-1
D gene: NA
J gene: TRBJ2-2
CDR3 DNA: TGCGCCAGCAGCTTGTTGACAGACACCGGGGAGCTGTTTTTT
CDR3 protein: CASSLLTDTGELFF